This T cell receptor beta chain was sequenced in a study of cytomegalovirus exposure and HLA in healthy donors. Study-wide results and limits: In an earlier analysis, most TCR beta V segments were productive about 87% or about 30% of the time.

Primers included in the PCR were 60 Vbeta and 13 Jbeta primers. TCRdb's table, derived via immunoSEQ multiplex PCR, lists solely in-frame clones and lacks some. The data contain about 180,000 clones, 76% of them singletons. Notes on this clone: Its antigen is undetermined.

Trimming cost V 0 bases and J 6 bases, with 10 bases left between them. This CDR3 contains 14 residues. The germline gives CDR1 SGHRS, CDR2 YFSETQ. The origin of this receptor is a man between 18 and 29 years old in good health and CMV-seronegative. Sequencing was done on a sample of PBMCs. V is TRBV5-1 and J is TRBJ2-1, with D perhaps TRBD2 (5 bases). CDR3 residues: CASSLAGVPNEQFF. CDR3 DNA sequence: TGCGCCAGCAGCTTGGCCGGGGTTCCCAATGAGCAGTTCTTC. Complete variable domain (other parts from reference TRBV5-1 and TRBJ2-1): KAGVTQTPRYLIKTRGQQVTLSCSPISGHRSVSWYQQTPGQGLQFLFEYFSETQRNKGNFPGRFSGRQFSNSRSEMNVSTLELGDSALYLCASSLAGVPNEQFFGPGTRLTVL.